The clone carrying this T cell receptor (beta chain) occurred a few times. Antigen specificity is unknown. Both 60 Vbeta primers and 13 Jbeta primers went into the PCR. Sequencing used immunoSEQ multiplex PCR; TCRdb keeps in-frame clones, though not all of them. Here the sample spans roughly 130,000 clones, 79% being singletons. The data derive from a study of cytomegalovirus exposure and HLA in healthy donors. Findings and caveats of the study: Some V segments, TRBV6-2 and TRBV6-3 among them, were indistinguishable and were therefore excluded.

V was clipped by 8 bases and J by 5 bases; unmatched bases: 10. Germline assignment: CDR1 PRHDT and CDR2 FYEKMQ (reference sequence). This CDR3 is built from 14 residues. V usage is TRBV13 and J usage is TRBJ2-5; 8 nucleotides agree with TRBD1. Sequenced input: PBMCs. The receptor was derived from a female donor in good health and CMV-seronegative. Written as DNA, the CDR3 is TGTGCCAGCGGGCTCTCAGGGGGCCATGAGACCCAGTACTTC. This encodes CASGLSGGHETQYF. The full variable domain, its missing parts supplied by reference TRBV13 and TRBJ2-5, is AAGVIQSPRHLIKEKRETATLKCYPIPRHDTVYWYQQGPGQDPQFLISFYEKMQSDKGSIPDRFSAQQFSDYHSELNMSSLELGDSALYFCASGLSGGHETQYFGPGTRLLVL.